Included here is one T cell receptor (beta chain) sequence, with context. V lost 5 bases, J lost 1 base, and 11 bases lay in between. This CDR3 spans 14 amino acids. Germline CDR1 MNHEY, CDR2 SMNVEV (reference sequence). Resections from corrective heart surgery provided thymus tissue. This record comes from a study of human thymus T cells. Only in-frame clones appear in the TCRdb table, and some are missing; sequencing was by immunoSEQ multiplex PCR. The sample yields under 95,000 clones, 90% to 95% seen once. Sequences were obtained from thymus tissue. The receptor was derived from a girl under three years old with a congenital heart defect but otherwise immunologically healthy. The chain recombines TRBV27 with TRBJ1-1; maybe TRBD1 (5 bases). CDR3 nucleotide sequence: TGTGCCAGCAGTCCCCCCGGGGGGAACACTGAAGCTTTCTTT. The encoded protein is CASSPPGGNTEAFF.